The 7 T cell receptor beta chains below were found in one sample sequenced in a study of CD8+CD57+ T cells in acquired aplastic anemia. TCR beta VDJ and CDR3 were profiled, and genomic DNA was the template. TCRdb reanalysed the reads using MiXCR and keeps one entry per CDR3 protein. This sample has about 160,000 distinct CDR3 sequences, with around 40% found just once. The sequencing sample was made of sorted CD4+, CD8+, or CD8+CD57+ T cells (not recorded which) from PBMCs. These receptor sequences come from a human donor in good health.

This clonotype was recorded many times. V is TRBV29-1 and J is TRBJ1-2, with 9 bases fitting TRBD1. Trimming cost V 6 bases and J 13 bases; bases outside gene matches: 12. The CDR3 runs to 12 residues. Germline assignment: CDR1 SQVTM and CDR2 ANQGSEA. CDR3 coding DNA: TGCAGCGTCGGGACAGGGCCGGGGGGGATCACCTTC. It yields the protein CSVGTGPGGITF.

This clonotype was detected a few times. At one end, the junction sequence differs from germline, possibly due to a read error. V gene TRBV6-2 or TRBV6-3 combines with J gene TRBJ2-7; either TRBD1 or TRBD2 may supply D (6 bases each). Germline V gene sequence: CDR1 MNHEY, CDR2 SVGEGT. The CDR3 has 17 amino acids. CDR3 DNA sequence: TGTGCCAGCAGTTACAGGTTAGGGGGGCAAACCTCCTACGAGCGGTACTTC. Translating it yields CASSYRLGGQTSYERYF.

This clonotype was detected many times. The chain carries TRBV6-5 and TRBJ2-7; a possible D gene is TRBD1 (5 bases). CDR1 is MNHEY, CDR2 SVGAGI, per germline. V was cut by 7 bases and J by 3 bases, with 10 bases left in between. The CDR3 contains 12 residues. The CDR3: CASITGNYEQYF. DNA of the CDR3: TGTGCCAGCATAACAGGCAACTACGAGCAGTACTTC.

The CDR3 coding sequence is TGTGCCAGCAGGGACGGGCGCTCACCCCTCCACTTT. Its translation is CASRDGRSPLHF. This chain joins TRBV25-1 and TRBJ1-6, with unresolved D. This CDR3 comprises 12 residues. Germline values: CDR1 MGHDK, CDR2 SYGVNS. The germline V and J ends were trimmed by 6 bases and 10 bases, with 10 bases remaining between them.

The CDR3 region has the DNA TGTGCCAGCAGCTTAGGGCCAGGGGGCACTGGAAACACCATATATTTT. Amino acids: CASSLGPGGTGNTIYF. The chain recombines TRBV7-3 with TRBJ1-3; 8 nucleotides align to TRBD1. CDR3 length: 16 residues. The germline CDR1 and CDR2 sequences are SGHTA and FQGTGA. Losses at the gene ends were 2 bases for V and 2 bases for J; bases not matched to a gene: 5. Looking up the rest from reference TRBV7-3 and TRBJ1-3 gives the full variable domain: GAGVSQTPSNKVTEKGKYVELRCDPISGHTALYWYRQSLGQGPEFLIYFQGTGAADDSGLPNDRFFAVRPEGSVSTLKIQRTERGDSAVYLCASSLGPGGTGNTIYFGEGSWLTVV.

V gene TRBV9 combines with J gene TRBJ2-1; D might be TRBD2 (7 bases). Trimming took 0 bases from V and 5 from J, leaving 18 bases between them. Germline values: CDR1 SGDLS, CDR2 YYNGEE. The CDR3 runs to 17 residues. The CDR3 region is CASSVAPRGAQHNEQFF. The CDR3 DNA sequence: TGTGCCAGCAGCGTAGCGCCCCGGGGGGCGCAACACAATGAGCAGTTCTTC.

This clonotype was observed many times. This rearrangement joins TRBV20-1 to TRBJ1-1, with D tentatively TRBD1 (6 bases). The length of the CDR3 is 13 residues. CDR1 and CDR2 (germline): DFQATT, SNEGSKA (reference sequence). The V end lost 3 bases, the J end lost 3 bases, and 11 bases lay between the germline ends. CDR3 amino acids: CSASRTVDTEAFF. The CDR3, as DNA: TGCAGTGCTAGCCGGACAGTCGACACTGAAGCTTTCTTT.